The text below deals with one T cell receptor (beta chain). Its specificity is unknown. The data were taken from a study of T cell responses to AZD1222 COVID-19 vaccine. Profiling relied on immunoSEQ multiplex PCR, and the TCRdb table lists in-frame clones only, not all of them. Here the sample spans 150,000 to 190,000 clones, approximately 90% being singletons. There are 17 residues in the CDR3. CDR1 is LGHNA, CDR2 YNFKEQ, per germline. V lost 0 bases and J lost 4; bases outside the gene matches: 12. Study-wide results and caveats: Regions 160-218 and 743-854 dominated among vaccine-associated CD4 TCRs spanning spike. Repertoires in all cases were sampled only once the peak T cell response had passed.

This sequence joins TRBV4-2 and TRBJ2-7; 7 bases are shared with TRBD2. This clonotype was sampled from an adult in good health. The sequences come from peripheral blood, collected on day 0 of AZD1222 vaccination. The CDR3 spells CASSQDPFGLVPYEQYF. The CDR3 DNA follows: TGTGCCAGCAGCCAAGATCCCTTTGGACTAGTCCCATACGAGCAGTACTTC.